This T cell receptor beta chain was observed in a study of post-analysis software for immune sequencing data. Overall study findings and caveats: By F measure, samples from a shared preparation batch strongly co-clustered. Compared with controls, patients showed significantly lower normalized Chao1 diversity.

Every TCR beta cDNA library bore unique molecular identifiers. TCRdb redid the calling of the PCR reads with MiXCR, one entry per CDR3 protein. Seen here are more than 500,000 distinct CDR3 sequences, under 40% observed once, and the top ten hold 4.5% to 7.5%. At least ten counts were recorded for this clonotype. Antigen unknown. The sequenced sample was blood. The sequence was obtained from a girl younger than 18 with multiple sclerosis.

CDR3 amino acids: CASSQGTGANVLTF. CDR3 sequence (DNA): TGCGCCAGCAGCCAAGGCACTGGGGCCAACGTCCTGACTTTC. This rearrangement joins TRBV4-1 to TRBJ2-6; D is ambiguous. From germline, CDR1 is MGHRA and CDR2 YSYEKL. Trimming took 1 base from V and 2 from J, leaving 3 bases between them. This CDR3 region has 14 residues.